Below are 10 T cell receptor beta chains sequenced from a single sample in a study of low-dose radiotherapy and immunotherapy resistance in tumors (dated by TCRdb to between 2021 and 2024). The sequencer was an Illumina HiSeq 2500. Superscript III and a set of TRAV- and TRBV-specific primers were used to synthesize first-strand cDNA, so that both TCRalpha and TCRbeta chains were covered. TCRs were amplified with Phusion for about 21 PCR cycles, with a constant-region primer paired with the adapter attached to the V primers. TCRdb redid the processing of the public reads, applying fastp at Q25 and MiXCR, and retained in-frame beta chains. CDR3 protein duplicates are merged, each entry listing the most common genes and DNA. The sample profile shows around 80,000 distinct CDR3 sequences; roughly 17% of them were found once. Roughly 1.5% of the sample comes from the top ten. In light of the paper, this sample's time point label describes: after trial treatment. According to the study, the label for this sample's treatment or condition signals: LDRT plus nivolumab, ipilimumab, low-dose cyclophosphamide and aspirin (RACIN trial).

Source: PBMCs, taken after low-dose radiotherapy plus immunotherapy. Receptor source: a male donor with prostate cancer.

This clonotype was counted at least ten times. V is TRBV10-2 and J is TRBJ2-3; D remains unclear. Per the germline V gene, CDR1 is WSHSY and CDR2 is SAAADI. The germline V and J ends were trimmed by 7 bases and 5 bases, with 10 bases remaining between them. The CDR3 is made up of 12 amino acids. CDR3 coding DNA: TGCGCCAGCAAGGGTTTTCGAGATACGCAGTATTTT. Translation: CASKGFRDTQYF.

In this sample, this clonotype turned up many times. CDR3 in DNA: TGTGCCAGCAGCCTAACAGGGGAGACGCAGTACTTC. Its translation is CASSLTGETQYF. V gene TRBV5-5 combines with J gene TRBJ2-7, with TRBD1 identical over 7 bases. Unmatched junction bases numbered 7, after V lost 4 bases and J lost 9 bases. Germline V gene data show CDR1 as SGHKS and CDR2 as YYEKEE (reference sequence). The CDR3 has 12 amino acids. The full variable domain, in which reference TRBV5-5 and TRBJ2-7 provide the parts outside the CDR3, is DAGVTQSPTHLIKTRGQQVTLRCSPISGHKSVSWYQQVLGQGPQFIFQYYEKEERGRGNFPDRFSARQFPNYSSELNVNALLLGDSALYLCASSLTGETQYFGPGTRLTVT.

This clonotype was detected many times. The chain carries TRBV29-1 and TRBJ2-1, with 8 positions matching TRBD1. CDR1 is SQVTM, CDR2 ANQGSEA, per germline. Trimming took 7 bases from V and 5 from J; bases not matched to a gene: 4. The CDR3 runs to 12 residues. The CDR3 region has the DNA TGCAGCGCTCACAGGGGGGACAATGAGCAGTTCTTC. Translating gives CSAHRGDNEQFF.

Many counts were recorded for this clonotype. The chain links TRBV12-5 to TRBJ2-5; weak D call: TRBD2 (5 bases). This CDR3 spans 13 amino acids. CDR1 is LGHNT and CDR2 is FRNRAP in the germline V gene. Trimming removed 6 bases at V and 4 bases at J, with 12 bases between. The CDR3: CASGFDGGETQYF. The CDR3, as DNA: TGTGCTAGTGGCTTCGACGGAGGAGAGACCCAGTACTTC. Full variable domain (missing parts from reference TRBV12-5 and TRBJ2-5): DARVTQTPRHKVTEMGQEVTMRCQPILGHNTVFWYRQTMMQGLELLAYFRNRAPLDDSGMPKDRFSAEMPDATLATLKIQPSEPRDSAVYFCASGFDGGETQYFGPGTRLLVL.

This clonotype was observed many times. This chain links TRBV7-9 with TRBJ1-4, with D unclear. Trimming took 3 bases from V and 6 from J, leaving 8 bases between them. CDR1 is SEHNR, CDR2 FQNEAQ, per germline (reference sequence). The CDR3 sequence is 13 residues long. CDR3 DNA sequence: TGTGCCAGCAGCTTGGGTAGGGATGAAAAACTGTTTTTT. Translating gives CASSLGRDEKLFF.

This clonotype was counted many times. V usage is TRBV12-3 or TRBV12-4 and J usage is TRBJ2-3, with 7 positions matching TRBD2. This CDR3 contains 15 residues. The V and J ends lost 2 bases and 3 bases, in that order; junction bases with no gene match: 5. CDR3 amino acids: CASSLKAGSTDTQYF. Written as DNA, the CDR3 is TGTGCCAGCAGTTTAAAAGCGGGATCAACAGATACGCAGTATTTT.

This clonotype occurred many times. V is TRBV7-2 and J is TRBJ1-1; D gene uncertain. The CDR3 has 13 residues. V was cut by 2 bases and J by 0 bases, with 4 bases left in between. CDR1 SGHTA and CDR2 FQGNSA come from the germline V gene. This chain's CDR3 is CASSLTLNTEAFF. For the CDR3, the DNA is TGTGCCAGCAGCTTAACCCTGAACACTGAAGCTTTCTTT.

This clonotype occurred many times. The rearrangement uses TRBV18 and TRBJ1-5; TRBD1 matches 11 bases. The CDR3 spans 16 residues. V lost 3 bases, J lost 2 bases, and 3 bases stayed unmatched. Germline V CDR1 and CDR2: KGHSH, LQKENI. The CDR3 region has the DNA TGTGCCAGCTCACCGATGGGACAGGGGGGCAATCAGCCCCAGCATTTT. It specifies CASSPMGQGGNQPQHF.

The sample holds many counts of this clonotype. V usage is TRBV10-3 and J usage is TRBJ1-5; D might be TRBD1 (5 bases). This CDR3 comprises 13 residues. Germline V gene lookup returns CDR1 ENHRY and CDR2 SYGVKD. The V end was cut by 4 bases, the J end by 3 bases, with 7 bases between. CDR3 sequence: CAISGGDNQPQHF. In DNA form, the CDR3 reads TGTGCCATCAGTGGGGGGGACAATCAGCCCCAGCATTTT.

As for this clonotype: This likely traces to a read error, being one base from a far larger clone. The CDR3: CSAQASGTYEQFF. In nucleotides, the CDR3 is TGCAGTGCCCAAGCGAGCGGGACCTACGAGCAGTTCTTC. The chain has TRBV20-1 and TRBJ2-1, with 7 bases lining up with TRBD2. Germline V gene data show CDR1 as DFQATT and CDR2 as SNEGSKA (reference sequence). The length of the CDR3 is 13 residues. The V gene end was trimmed by 6 bases and the J gene end by 10 bases; junction bases not matched to a gene: 12.